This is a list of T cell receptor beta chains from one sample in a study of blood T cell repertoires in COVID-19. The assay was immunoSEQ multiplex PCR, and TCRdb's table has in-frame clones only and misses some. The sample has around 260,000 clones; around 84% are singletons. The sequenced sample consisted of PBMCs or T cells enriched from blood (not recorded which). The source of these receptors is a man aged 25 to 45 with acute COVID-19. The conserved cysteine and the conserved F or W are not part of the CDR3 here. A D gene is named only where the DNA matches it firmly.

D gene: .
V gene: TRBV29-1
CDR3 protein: SVGGSGTDTQY

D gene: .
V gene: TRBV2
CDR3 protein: ASSERLEGTQY

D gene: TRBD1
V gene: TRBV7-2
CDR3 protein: ASSHRGPDRGSGHEQF

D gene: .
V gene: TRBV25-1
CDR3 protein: ASSDQGSYQPQH

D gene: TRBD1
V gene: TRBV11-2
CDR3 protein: ASSSDRVYGYT

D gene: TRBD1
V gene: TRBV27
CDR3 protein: ASSALQTGPYGYT

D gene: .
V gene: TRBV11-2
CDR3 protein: ASAQGTNYGYT

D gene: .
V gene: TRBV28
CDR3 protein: ASSRTGLL

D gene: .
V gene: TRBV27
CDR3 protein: ASRDLSSSGTNYGYT

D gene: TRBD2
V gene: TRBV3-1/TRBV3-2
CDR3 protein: ASSQPAGLNTGELF

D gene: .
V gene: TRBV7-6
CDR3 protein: ASSSWPKGQGSNQPQH

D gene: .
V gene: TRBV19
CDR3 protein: ASSAGLNTEAF

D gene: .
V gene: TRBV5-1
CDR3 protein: ASSPTAGGHTQY

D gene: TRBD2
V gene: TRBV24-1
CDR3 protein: ATSDGLLAGGFNEQF

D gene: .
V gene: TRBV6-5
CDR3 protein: ASSYSTIDTEAF

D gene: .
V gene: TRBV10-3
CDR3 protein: AISSPPGNTIY

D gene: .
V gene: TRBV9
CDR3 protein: ASSGTQGSKNGYT